This TCR beta chain came from a study of blood T cells in healthy people across ages. Background on the study: The template switching approach captured approximately one barcoded beta molecule for every two T cells.

The authors ran a second PCR of 7 to 11 cycles using a sample-barcoded 5' primer and a J-beta primer mix. TCRdb ran MiXCR on the 5' RACE reads and lists one entry per CDR3 protein. The profile shows hundreds of thousands of distinct CDR3 sequences, under 35% of them singletons. This clonotype was counted a few times. Its target is unknown. Notes on the study in general: Among T cells, TCR beta diversity per million cells dropped roughly linearly as age rose.

Researchers collected ten milliliters of peripheral blood from every single donor. No fewer than 5 micrograms of total RNA were isolated from every sample. The source material was blood. This TCR came from a woman aged 80 or older in good health.

The CDR3 protein is CASSYYIGENQPQHF. The CDR3 DNA sequence: TGTGCCAGCAGTTACTATATCGGGGAAAACCAGCCCCAGCATTTT. The gene calls are TRBV7-2 and TRBJ1-5; no reliable D call. Per germline, CDR1 SGHTA and CDR2 FQGNSA. The V end was cut by 6 bases, the J end by 7 bases, with 19 bases between. The CDR3 totals 15 residues.